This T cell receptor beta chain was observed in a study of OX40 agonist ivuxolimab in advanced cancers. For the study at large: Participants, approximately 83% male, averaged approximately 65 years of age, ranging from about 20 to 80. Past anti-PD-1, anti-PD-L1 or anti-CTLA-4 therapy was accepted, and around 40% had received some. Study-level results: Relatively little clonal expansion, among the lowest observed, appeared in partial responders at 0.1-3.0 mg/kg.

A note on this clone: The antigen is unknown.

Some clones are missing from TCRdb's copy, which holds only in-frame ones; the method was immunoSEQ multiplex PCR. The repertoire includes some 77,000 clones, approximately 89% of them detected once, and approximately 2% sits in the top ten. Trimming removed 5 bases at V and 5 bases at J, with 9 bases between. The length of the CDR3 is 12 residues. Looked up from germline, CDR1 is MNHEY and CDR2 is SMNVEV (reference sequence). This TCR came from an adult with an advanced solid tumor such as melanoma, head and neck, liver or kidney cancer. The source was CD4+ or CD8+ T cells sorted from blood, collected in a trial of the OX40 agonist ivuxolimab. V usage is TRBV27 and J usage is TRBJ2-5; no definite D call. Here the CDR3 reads CASSRPGETQYF. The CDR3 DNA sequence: TGTGCCAGCAGTCGACCCGGGGAGACCCAGTACTTC.